These 5 T cell receptor beta chains share one sample of origin, sequenced in a study of blood T cell repertoires in COVID-19. Produced via immunoSEQ multiplex PCR; TCRdb's table is partial and in-frame only. This sample has 200,000 to 250,000 clones; approximately 86% occur once, and the top ten carry about 1.7%. The sample taken for sequencing was peripheral blood. The receptor source for this set is a woman aged 60-75 years who had recovered from COVID-19.

This chain uses TRBV7-2 with TRBJ2-7; D gene unclear. Germline CDR1 and CDR2: SGHTA and FQGNSA. The CDR3 is made up of 14 amino acids. V lost 5 bases and J 1 base, leaving 12 bases between the germline ends. The DNA for the CDR3 is TGTGCCAGCAGCCCCCAGACAACATCCTACGAGCAGTACTTC. Translation: CASSPQTTSYEQYF.

This clone was seen a single time. The rearrangement joins TRBV15 to TRBJ1-1; no firm D call. V was cut by 8 bases and J by 2 bases, with 15 bases left in between. This CDR3 has 14 amino acids. Germline V gene lookup returns CDR1 LNHNV and CDR2 YYDKDF (reference sequence). CDR3 protein: CATWNGQSNTEAFF. For the CDR3, the DNA is TGTGCCACCTGGAATGGGCAGTCCAACACTGAAGCTTTCTTT.

This chain links TRBV9 with TRBJ2-3; 10 bases match TRBD2. The CDR3 runs 17 residues. Trimming at V came to 3 bases and at J to 2 bases, leaving 9 bases not matched to a gene. Germline V gene sequence: CDR1 SGDLS, CDR2 YYNGEE. The CDR3, as DNA: TGTGCCAGCAGCGCGGGAAGGACTAGCGGCTTCACAGATACGCAGTATTTT. This gives the protein CASSAGRTSGFTDTQYF.

The chain employs TRBV25-1 and TRBJ1-1; possibly TRBD1 for D (6 bases). V lost 5 bases and J 2 bases, leaving 12 bases between the germline ends. The length of the CDR3 is 14 residues. CDR1 is MGHDK and CDR2 is SYGVNS in the germline V gene. Written as DNA, the CDR3 is TGTGCCAGCAGTAACACAGGGTTAAACACTGAAGCTTTCTTT. This sequence encodes CASSNTGLNTEAFF.

This clone was seen a handful of times. This chain uses TRBV27 with TRBJ1-6; D is undetermined. This CDR3 is built from 16 residues. V was pared by 4 bases and J by 10 bases, with 20 bases between. Germline values: CDR1 MNHEY, CDR2 SMNVEV (reference sequence). The CDR3 sequence: CASSWSGGSAGSPLHF. CDR3 nucleotides: TGTGCCAGCAGTTGGTCAGGAGGAAGCGCTGGGTCACCCCTCCACTTT.